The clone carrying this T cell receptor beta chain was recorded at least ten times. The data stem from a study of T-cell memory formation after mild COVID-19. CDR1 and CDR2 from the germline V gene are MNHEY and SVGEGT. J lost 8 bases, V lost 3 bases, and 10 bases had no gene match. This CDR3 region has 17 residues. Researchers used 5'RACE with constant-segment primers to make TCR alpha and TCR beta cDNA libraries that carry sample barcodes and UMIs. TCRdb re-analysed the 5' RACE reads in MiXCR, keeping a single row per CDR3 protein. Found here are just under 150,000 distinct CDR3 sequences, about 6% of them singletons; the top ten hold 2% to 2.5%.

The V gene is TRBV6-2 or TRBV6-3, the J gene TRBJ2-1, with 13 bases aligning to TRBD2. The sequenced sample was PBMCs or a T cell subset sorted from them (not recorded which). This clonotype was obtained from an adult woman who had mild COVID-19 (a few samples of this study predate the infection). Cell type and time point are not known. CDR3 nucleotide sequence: TGTGCCAGCAGTTATCGCCAGACTAGCGGGAGGAGCGATGAGCAGTTCTTC. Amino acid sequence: CASSYRQTSGRSDEQFF.